This T cell receptor (beta chain) originates from a study of T cells in localized non-small cell lung cancer (TCRdb year 2020). Study-wide context: The study analyzed T cell repertoires of around 250 early-stage NSCLC patients, comparing tumors and uninvolved tumor-adjacent lungs. The cohort was made up of about 240 treatment-naive NSCLC patients whose localized lung tumors had been resected. NSCLC patients had a mean age of approximately 66 years, and 129 were male and 107 female.

The study at large found these results: Higher blood T cell density associated with longer overall survival, while higher adjacent-lung clonality associated with shorter survival. Uninvolved tumor-adjacent lung showed the highest T cell clonality, higher than tumor, which suggests more focused antigenic responses in the uninvolved tumor-adjacent lung. A median of 57 of the top 100 tumor clones turned up in the paired uninvolved adjacent lung, and approximately 30 of those clones also ranked among the top 100 of that same adjacent lung. Because of the exploratory design, TCR variables were selected using unadjusted p-values without false-discovery rate correction. Because multi-region sequencing of the tumors was not done, intratumor heterogeneity could not be ruled out.

This clone was picked up one time. Its antigen specificity is not known. No base-level quality is on record; no much larger clone is a single base apart. At diagnosis, tumor, uninvolved tumor-adjacent lung and peripheral blood were collected and then preserved as a mix of FFPE and fresh-frozen material. Blood samples were analyzed as peripheral blood mononuclear cells for TCR repertoire profiling. According to the germline V gene, CDR1 reads SNHLY and CDR2 reads FYNNEI. Spanning cysteine to phenylalanine, the CDR3 consists of 17 amino acids. Just CDR3 DNA is preserved here, 51 bases in frame from base 1. Trimming leaves V shorter by 2 bases and J shorter by 2 bases, with the junction holding 5 bases beyond the gene matches. TCR beta CDR3 regions were sequenced from DNA using the immunoSEQ Assay. On the study's bioinformatics: T cell density was computed as TCR beta template counts normalized to usable DNA estimated by amplifying housekeeping genes. Richness was estimated using the preseqR package, with extrapolation to 400,000 templates for PBMC samples and to 120,000 templates for tissue samples. Clonality was taken to be one minus Pielou's evenness. To identify tissue-enriched TCRs, differential abundance testing was run on productive amino-acid clonotypes with a minimum total count of 5 and an alpha of 0.1. Repertoire overlap between compartments was quantified with the Jaccard Index and Morisita Overlap Index. GLIPH clustered TCR beta CDR3s with public tetramer-defined viral CDR3s; viral motifs required at least three viral sequences plus V-gene enrichment. Entries here come from immuneACCESS through TCRdb and include only in-frame sequences with V and J called. Some clones fail to appear in such tables; in the studies checked, an unresolved V gene covers under half of the shortfall, and the cause of the remainder is unknown. Clonal size and the V and J genes are those of that table, whereas D and trimming came from the DNA. The sample table shows about 14,000 clones, and 85% to 90% are seen once. Jointly, the top ten make up 20% to 25% of the sample.

The chain couples TRBV2 to TRBJ2-3; 12 bases in the middle match TRBD2. The receptor was derived from a female donor of 60 years or more with stage I squamous cell lung carcinoma. This material consisted of peripheral blood, taken before any cancer treatment. The CDR3 region: CASSEQLAGGPTDTQYF. The nucleotide sequence is given as TGTGCCAGCAGTGAACAACTAGCGGGGGGACCCACAGATACGCAGTATTTT. Beyond the CDR3, the reference TRBV2 and TRBJ2-3 genes provide the residues; the full variable domain reads: EPEVTQTPSHQVTQMGQEVILRCVPISNHLYFYWYRQILGQKVEFLVSFYNNEISEKSEIFDDQFSVERPDGSNFTLKIRSTKLEDSAMYFCASSEQLAGGPTDTQYFGPGTRLTVL.